The clone carrying this T cell receptor beta chain was recorded once. The data derive from a study of blood T cell repertoires in COVID-19. CDR3 size: 16 residues. CDR1 is KGHSH and CDR2 is LQKENI in the germline V gene. Trimming at V came to 2 bases and at J to 1 base, leaving 4 bases not matched to a gene. The repertoire was sequenced with immunoSEQ multiplex PCR; TCRdb's copy has only in-frame clones and lacks some. Found here are fewer than 350,000 clones, around 85% of them singletons; the top ten hold around 3.7%. The source is a woman aged 45-65 years with active or convalescent COVID-19. Sequenced input: peripheral blood. The chain links TRBV18 to TRBJ1-3, with 8 bases aligning to TRBD1. CDR3 sequence (DNA): TGTGCCAGCTCACCAGGACAGGGAATGTCTGGAAACACCATATATTTT. This encodes CASSPGQGMSGNTIYF.